Listed below are T cell receptor beta chains from one sample, sequenced in a study of blood T cells in healthy people across ages. TCRdb ran MiXCR on the 5' RACE reads and lists one entry per CDR3 protein. The sample lists roughly 1,800,000 distinct CDR3 sequences, 49% seen once, with approximately 2.1% in the top ten. The source material was blood. The receptors shown here come from a woman between 35 and 50 years old in good health. The CDR3 runs from the conserved cysteine through the conserved F or W. The order of the fields is V gene, J gene, D gene, clone size, CDR3 DNA, CDR3 protein. The D gene is left open where the match is weak. Rows give clone size only sometimes, using once, few, many, or a class for an expanded clone.

TRBV10-3	TRBJ2-5	TRBD2	-	TGTGCCATCAGTGGGAGGACTAGCTCGGAGACCCAGTACTTC	CAISGRTSSETQYF
TRBV4-1	TRBJ2-7	TRBD2	few	TGCGCCAGCAGCCAAGAAAGGATAGCGGGAAGATACGAGCAGTACTTC	CASSQERIAGRYEQYF
TRBV6-2/TRBV6-3	TRBJ2-7	TRBD1	-	TGTGCCAGCAGTTCGGGGGACAGGACGACCTACGAGCAGTACTTC	CASSSGDRTTYEQYF
TRBV5-5	TRBJ2-1	TRBD1	-	TGTGCCAGCAGGGGTCGCGTGGGTAGTGTAAGGGACAGGAACAATGAGCAGTTCTTC	CASRGRVGSVRDRNNEQFF
TRBV6-2/TRBV6-3	TRBJ2-7	-	-	TGTGCCAGCCTTAGGTTCGGCGCCTACGAGCAGTACTTC	CASLRFGAYEQYF
TRBV12-3/TRBV12-4	TRBJ2-3	-	many	TGCGCCAGCAGCTTCGGACAGAACACAGATACGCAGTATTTT	CASSFGQNTDTQYF
TRBV2	TRBJ2-6	-	-	TGTGCCAGCAGTGAGCGGTCCTTCTCTGGGGCCAACGTCCTGACTTTC	CASSERSFSGANVLTF
TRBV27	TRBJ2-4	TRBD2	few	TGTGCCAGCAGTTTAGAGGGGGGTCGGGGGGGCCAAAACATTCAGTACTTC	CASSLEGGRGGQNIQYF
TRBV6-2/TRBV6-3	TRBJ2-5	-	once	TGTGCCAGCAGTTACGGGTTTGGGACCCAGTACTTC	CASSYGFGTQYF
TRBV6-2/TRBV6-3	TRBJ2-1	-	-	TGTGCCAGCAGAAAGACCGGGACGTATTACAATGAGCAGTTCTTC	CASRKTGTYYNEQFF
TRBV9	TRBJ2-7	-	few	TGTGCCAGCGGGGGACACAGCTCCTACGAGCAGTACTTC	CASGGHSSYEQYF
TRBV12-3/TRBV12-4	TRBJ2-3	-	-	TGTGCCAGCAGCCCCGGTTTGGGGATAGCGGGGCAGGGGGGCGCAGATGCGCAGTATTTT	CASSPGLGIAGQGGADAQYF
TRBV4-3	TRBJ1-5	-	-	TGCGCCAGCAGCCAGGATTACCTTGATCAGCCCCAGCATTTT	CASSQDYLDQPQHF
TRBV4-3	TRBJ2-7	TRBD2	-	TGCGCCAGCAGCCACCGACTAGCGGGGGCCTACGAGCAGTACTTC	CASSHRLAGAYEQYF
TRBV5-1	TRBJ1-2	-	-	TGCGCCAGCAGCTTGGCCGGGAGGGGAGGTGGCTACACCTTC	CASSLAGRGGGYTF
TRBV11-2	TRBJ2-7	TRBD2	-	TGTGCCAGCAGCGTAACTAGCGGGGTCCCCGAGCAGTACTTC	CASSVTSGVPEQYF
TRBV4-2	TRBJ2-5	TRBD2	-	TGTGCCAGCAGCCATGACGGACTAGCGGGGGAGACCCAGTACTTC	CASSHDGLAGETQYF
TRBV7-8	TRBJ2-5	-	-	TGTGCCAGCAGCTCCCATCGGGGTCAGAGGACCCAGTACTTC	CASSSHRGQRTQYF